These 18 T cell receptor beta chains were sequenced from one sample in a study of blood T cell repertoires in COVID-19. TCRdb keeps only in-frame clones here, not all; method: immunoSEQ multiplex PCR. In the table there are about 250,000 clones, approximately 83% of which are singletons. Source material: peripheral blood. The source of these receptors is a man aged 50-60 years with active or convalescent COVID-19.

This chain links TRBV6-5 with TRBJ2-7, with TRBD1 identical over 7 bases. The V segment lost 4 bases and the J segment 2 bases; nucleotides outside the gene matches: 5. The CDR3 loop spans 14 amino acids. Germline CDR1 is MNHEY and CDR2 is SVGAGI. This chain's CDR3 is CASSSSRGTYEQYF. The CDR3 region has the DNA TGTGCCAGCAGTTCCTCCAGGGGGACCTACGAGCAGTACTTC.

CDR3 amino acids: CASSKVPGQGMGSYNSPLHF. The CDR3 DNA reads as TGTGCCAGCAGCAAAGTTCCGGGACAGGGCATGGGCTCCTATAATTCACCCCTCCACTTT. The chain links TRBV21-1 to TRBJ1-6; no check of the table's D call, TRBD1, against the DNA was made. TRBV21-1 has pseudogene status. The CDR3 spans 20 residues.

The chain combines TRBV19 with TRBJ2-5; 7 nucleotides agree with TRBD1. Trimming removed 3 bases from V and 2 bases from J; junction bases left unmatched: 6. The germline CDR1 and CDR2 sequences are LNHDA and SQIVND (reference sequence). This CDR3 has 15 residues. CDR3 sequence (DNA): TGTGCCAGTAGTATCCCCGGGACAGAGCAAGAGACCCAGTACTTC. This translates into CASSIPGTEQETQYF.

This clone appeared many times. The rearrangement uses TRBV7-6 and TRBJ2-2, with TRBD1 identical over 10 bases. Germline V gene lookup returns CDR1 SGHVS and CDR2 FNYEAQ. Losses at the gene ends were 5 bases for V and 4 bases for J; bases not matched to a gene: 10. This CDR3 comprises 17 residues. In nucleotides, the CDR3 is TGTGCCAGCAGCCCAAATCCGGGACAGGGGTCCACCGGGGAGCTGTTTTTT. This translates into CASSPNPGQGSTGELFF. Drawing the rest from reference TRBV7-6 and TRBJ2-2, the complete variable domain is GAGVSQSPRYKVTKRGQDVALRCDPISGHVSLYWYRQALGQGPEFLTYFNYEAQQDKSGLPNDRFSAERPEGSISTLTIQRTEQRDSAMYRCASSPNPGQGSTGELFFGEGSRLTVL.

V and J are TRBV5-5 and TRBJ2-1, with 9 bases fitting TRBD1. The CDR3 runs 14 residues. Unmatched junction bases numbered 7, after V lost 4 bases and J lost 8 bases. CDR1 is SGHKS, CDR2 YYEKEE, per germline (reference sequence). CDR3 DNA: TGTGCCAGCAGCGTCCGGGACAGGGCCCATGAGCAGTTCTTC. Translated: CASSVRDRAHEQFF.

This chain joins TRBV7-2 and TRBJ2-5, with D unclear. Germline lookup yields CDR1 SGHTA and CDR2 FQGNSA. This CDR3 has 13 residues. Trimming cost V 3 bases and J 5 bases, with 10 bases left between them. CDR3 bases: TGTGCCAGCAGCTTTATAGCAATGGAGACCCAGTACTTC. Its protein product is CASSFIAMETQYF.

The V gene is TRBV6-1, the J gene TRBJ1-2; the match to TRBD1 covers 7 bases. The germline V gene has CDR1 MNHNS and CDR2 SASEGT. The length of the CDR3 is 17 residues. Germline trimming cut 0 bases from V and 5 bases from J; bases unmatched to any gene: 12. CDR3 loop: CASSEALYTGAGYGYTF. The CDR3 bases are TGTGCCAGCAGTGAAGCGCTGTACACAGGGGCTGGATATGGCTACACCTTC.

The V gene is TRBV4-1, the J gene TRBJ2-3, with D perhaps matching TRBD2 (5 bases). Germline-derived CDR1 and CDR2 are MGHRA and YSYEKL. V was cut by 1 base and J by 4 bases, with 12 bases left in between. This CDR3 spans 15 amino acids. CDR3 protein: CASSQGAPSPDTQYF. In nucleotides, the CDR3 is TGCGCCAGCAGCCAAGGGGCACCTAGCCCAGATACGCAGTATTTT.

The V and J genes are TRBV7-9 and TRBJ2-5; the match to TRBD1 covers 9 bases. V lost 5 bases and J lost 2; bases outside the gene matches: 3. CDR3 size: 14 residues. Germline CDR1 and CDR2: SEHNR and FQNEAQ (reference sequence). Here the CDR3 DNA reads TGTGCCAGCAGCACCGGGACAGGGCAAGAGACCCAGTACTTC. Translation gives CASSTGTGQETQYF.

This clone was seen a handful of times. The chain links TRBV15 to TRBJ1-2; D may be TRBD1 (6 bases). Per the germline V gene, CDR1 is LNHNV and CDR2 is YYDKDF (reference sequence). The CDR3 is made up of 17 amino acids. V lost 5 bases and J 1 base, leaving 20 bases between the germline ends. This CDR3 is CATSGYGSGVINYGYTF. The CDR3 coding sequence is TGTGCCACCAGCGGGTATGGTTCAGGGGTTATTAACTATGGCTACACCTTC.

The chain combines TRBV19 with TRBJ2-7, with D possibly TRBD2 on 7 matching bases. The germline V gene encodes CDR1 LNHDA and CDR2 SQIVND (reference sequence). The CDR3 loop spans 12 amino acids. Trimming pared 5 bases from V and 9 bases from J, leaving 14 bases between. Here the CDR3 reads CASSPQGGAQYF. The CDR3 bases are TGTGCCAGTAGTCCGCAAGGGGGGGCGCAGTACTTC.

The gene calls are TRBV28 and TRBJ1-5; no clear D gene. V was trimmed by 0 bases and J by 3 bases, leaving 9 bases between them. CDR3 size: 15 residues. Per the germline V gene, CDR1 is MDHEN and CDR2 is SYDVKM. The CDR3 reads CASSLWRGYNQPQHF. Here the CDR3 DNA reads TGTGCCAGCAGTTTATGGCGCGGCTACAATCAGCCCCAGCATTTT.

The gene calls are TRBV28 and TRBJ2-5; D is undetermined. The CDR3 sequence is 14 residues long. The V and J ends lost 3 bases and 3 bases respectively, with 11 bases between them. Germline loops: CDR1 MDHEN, CDR2 SYDVKM. The CDR3 here is CASSFSNTEETQYF. The CDR3 coding sequence is TGTGCCAGCAGTTTTAGTAACACAGAAGAGACCCAGTACTTC. The whole variable domain, remainder taken from reference TRBV28 and TRBJ2-5, is DVKVTQSSRYLVKRTGEKVFLECVQDMDHENMFWYRQDPGLGLRLIYFSYDVKMKEKGDIPEGYSVSREKKERFSLILESASTNQTSMYLCASSFSNTEETQYFGPGTRLLVL.

The chain is built from TRBV19 and TRBJ2-7, with 12 bases identical to TRBD1. The J segment lost 4 bases and the V segment lost 7 bases, leaving 8 bases of the junction unmatched. From germline, CDR1 is LNHDA and CDR2 SQIVND (reference sequence). This CDR3 spans 15 amino acids. This CDR3 reads CASKETGQGAYEQYF. The CDR3 DNA reads as TGTGCCAGTAAGGAAACGGGACAGGGGGCTTACGAGCAGTACTTC.

The chain joins TRBV3-1 (or the pseudogene TRBV3-2) to TRBJ2-1; 8 nucleotides align to TRBD2. Trimming cost V 2 bases and J 1 base; bases outside gene matches: 7. This CDR3 has 17 residues. The germline V gene has CDR1 LGHDT and CDR2 YNNKEL (reference sequence). This chain's CDR3 is CASSQYGGGSSYNEQFF. The CDR3, as DNA: TGTGCCAGCAGCCAATACGGCGGGGGGTCTTCCTACAATGAGCAGTTCTTC.

This clone has a single count. This chain joins TRBV9 and TRBJ2-1, with TRBD1 matching over 11 bases. Unmatched junction bases numbered 2, after V lost 3 bases and J lost 6 bases. Germline lookup yields CDR1 SGDLS and CDR2 YYNGEE. The CDR3 consists of 14 residues. This CDR3 is CASSGTGGLNEQFF. CDR3 DNA sequence: TGTGCCAGCAGCGGGACAGGGGGCCTCAATGAGCAGTTCTTC.

The V and J genes are TRBV19 and TRBJ2-5; D perhaps matches TRBD1 (6 bases). Germline CDR1 is LNHDA and CDR2 is SQIVND (reference sequence). Trimming left V 4 bases short and J 2 bases short, with 8 bases between. The CDR3 covers 13 residues. The CDR3 bases are TGTGCCAGTAGTAATCAGGGGCAAGAGACCCAGTACTTC. This encodes CASSNQGQETQYF.

The chain employs TRBV5-1 and TRBJ2-3, with D maybe TRBD2 (5 bases). Trimming took 3 bases from V and 3 from J, leaving 14 bases between them. Looked up from germline, CDR1 is SGHRS and CDR2 is YFSETQ. The CDR3 sequence is 15 residues long. The CDR3 loop reads CASSSSRTVTDTQYF. CDR3 DNA: TGCGCCAGCAGCTCCTCCCGGACTGTAACAGATACGCAGTATTTT.